The table lists the clone carrying this T cell receptor (beta chain) with a few counts. Its antigen remains unknown. Gene labels here are mouse ones. The read comes to an end 4 residues before the CDR3 does, leaving the germline J gene to fill in the end. This sample was taken from a study of CD8+ T cells in alopecia areata. Study findings and constraints: Lesional scalp, especially alopecia totalis/universalis, showed higher clonality than normal scalp.

cDNA prepared by RNA extraction and subsequent reverse transcription served as the template for sequencing. Using immunoSEQ multiplex PCR, the repertoire was profiled, and TCRdb retains in-frame clones only, with some absent. The data list about 270,000 clones, none observed once; around 1.2% falls to the top ten. Germline CDR1 and CDR2: NSHNY and SYGAGN. The length of the CDR3 is 15 residues. Trimming removed 2 bases at V and 0 bases at J, with 12 bases between. Cells from pooled cutaneous lymph nodes were sorted by CD4, CD8alpha, NKG2D, NKG2ACE and other markers. Sample: CD4+ T cells sorted from a lymph node. The sequence was obtained from a C3H/HeJ mouse with alopecia areata. Strain MHC haplotype: H2-k. The genes are TRBV13-1 and TRBJ2-7, with D possibly TRBD2 on 6 matching bases. The sequenced part of the CDR3 DNA is TGTGCCAGCAGTGACCCCTCGGGGGGCTCCTAT. This gives the protein CASSDPSGGSY. The complete CDR3 sequence is CASSDPSGGSYEQYF.